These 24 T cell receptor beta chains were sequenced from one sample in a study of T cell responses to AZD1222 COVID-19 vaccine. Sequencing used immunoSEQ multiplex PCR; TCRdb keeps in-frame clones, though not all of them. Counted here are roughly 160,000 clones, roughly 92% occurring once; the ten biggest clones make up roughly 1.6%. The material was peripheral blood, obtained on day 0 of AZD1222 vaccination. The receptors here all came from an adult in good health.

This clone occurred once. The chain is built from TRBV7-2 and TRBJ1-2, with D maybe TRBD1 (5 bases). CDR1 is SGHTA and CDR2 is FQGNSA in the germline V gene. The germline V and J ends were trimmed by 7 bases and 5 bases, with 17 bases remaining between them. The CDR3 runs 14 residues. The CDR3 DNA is TGTGCCAGCACAGCGGTTGGTACAGGATATGGCTACACCTTC. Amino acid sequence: CASTAVGTGYGYTF.

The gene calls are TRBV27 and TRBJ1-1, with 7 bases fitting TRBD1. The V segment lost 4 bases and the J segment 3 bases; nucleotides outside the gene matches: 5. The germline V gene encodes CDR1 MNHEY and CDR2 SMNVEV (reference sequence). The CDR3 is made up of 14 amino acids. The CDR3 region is CASSSGGVDTEAFF. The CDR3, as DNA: TGTGCCAGCAGTTCAGGGGGGGTCGACACTGAAGCTTTCTTT.

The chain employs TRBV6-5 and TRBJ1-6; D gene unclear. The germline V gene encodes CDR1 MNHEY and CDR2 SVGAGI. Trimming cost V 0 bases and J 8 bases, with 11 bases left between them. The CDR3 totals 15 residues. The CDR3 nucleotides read TGTGCCAGCAGTTACTCGTACAGTAACGATTCACCCCTCCACTTT. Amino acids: CASSYSYSNDSPLHF.

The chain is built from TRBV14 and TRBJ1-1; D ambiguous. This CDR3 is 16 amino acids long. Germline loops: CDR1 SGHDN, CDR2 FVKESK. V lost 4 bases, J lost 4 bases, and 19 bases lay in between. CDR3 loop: CASSPVVSLAPTEAFF. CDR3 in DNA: TGTGCCAGCAGCCCCGTCGTGAGTTTGGCGCCCACTGAAGCTTTCTTT.

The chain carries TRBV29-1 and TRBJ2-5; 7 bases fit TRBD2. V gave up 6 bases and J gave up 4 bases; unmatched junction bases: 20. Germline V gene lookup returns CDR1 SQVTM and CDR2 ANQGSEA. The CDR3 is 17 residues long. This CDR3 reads CSVPSGAAGGIIETQYF. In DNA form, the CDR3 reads TGCAGCGTCCCGAGCGGGGCGGCAGGAGGGATTATAGAGACCCAGTACTTC.

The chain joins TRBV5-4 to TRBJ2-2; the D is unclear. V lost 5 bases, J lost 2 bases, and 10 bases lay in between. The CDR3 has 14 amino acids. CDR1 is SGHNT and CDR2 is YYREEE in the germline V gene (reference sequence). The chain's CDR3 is CASSLVVNTGELFF. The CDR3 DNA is TGTGCCAGCAGTCTGGTGGTTAACACCGGGGAGCTGTTTTTT. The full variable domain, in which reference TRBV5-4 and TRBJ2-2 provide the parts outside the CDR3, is ETGVTQSPTHLIKTRGQQVTLRCSSQSGHNTVSWYQQALGQGPQFIFQYYREEENGRGNFPPRFSGLQFPNYSSELNVNALELDDSALYLCASSLVVNTGELFFGEGSRLTVL.

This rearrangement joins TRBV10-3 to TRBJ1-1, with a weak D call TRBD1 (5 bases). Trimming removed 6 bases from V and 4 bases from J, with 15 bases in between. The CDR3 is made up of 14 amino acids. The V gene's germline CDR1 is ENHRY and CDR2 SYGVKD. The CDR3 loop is CAIRPGRGVTEAFF. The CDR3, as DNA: TGTGCCATCAGACCCGGGAGGGGCGTCACTGAAGCTTTCTTT.

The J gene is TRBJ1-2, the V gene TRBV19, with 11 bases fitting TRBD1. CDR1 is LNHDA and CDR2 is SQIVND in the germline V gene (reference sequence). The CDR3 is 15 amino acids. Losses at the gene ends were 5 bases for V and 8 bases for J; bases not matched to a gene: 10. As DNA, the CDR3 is TGTGCCAGTAGTCGCTCGGGACAGGGGGAAGGAGGCTACACCTTC. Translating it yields CASSRSGQGEGGYTF.

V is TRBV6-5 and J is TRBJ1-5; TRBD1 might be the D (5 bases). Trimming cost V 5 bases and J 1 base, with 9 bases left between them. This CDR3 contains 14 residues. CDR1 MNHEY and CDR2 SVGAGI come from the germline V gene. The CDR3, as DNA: TGTGCCAGCAGTCGGGACCGAAGCAATCAGCCCCAGCATTTT. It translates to CASSRDRSNQPQHF.

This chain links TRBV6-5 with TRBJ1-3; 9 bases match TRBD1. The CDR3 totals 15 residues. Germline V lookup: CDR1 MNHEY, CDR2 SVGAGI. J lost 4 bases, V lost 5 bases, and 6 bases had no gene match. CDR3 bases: TGTGCCAGCAGTCGAACAGGGGGCCCAGGAAACACCATATATTTT. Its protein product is CASSRTGGPGNTIYF.

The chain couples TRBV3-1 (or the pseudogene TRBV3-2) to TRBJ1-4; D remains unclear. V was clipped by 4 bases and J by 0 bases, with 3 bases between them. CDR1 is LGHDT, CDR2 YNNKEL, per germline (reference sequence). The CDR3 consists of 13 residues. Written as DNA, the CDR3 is TGTGCCAGCAGCCGAACAACTAATGAAAAACTGTTTTTT. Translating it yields CASSRTTNEKLFF.

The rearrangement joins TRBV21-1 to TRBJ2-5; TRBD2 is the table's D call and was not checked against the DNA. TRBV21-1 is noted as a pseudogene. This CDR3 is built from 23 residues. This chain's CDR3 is CASSKALLPPKRGQRELQETQYF. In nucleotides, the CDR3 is TGTGCCAGCAGCAAAGCGCTTCTTCCGCCCAAAAGGGGACAGCGGGAGTTACAAGAGACCCAGTACTTC.

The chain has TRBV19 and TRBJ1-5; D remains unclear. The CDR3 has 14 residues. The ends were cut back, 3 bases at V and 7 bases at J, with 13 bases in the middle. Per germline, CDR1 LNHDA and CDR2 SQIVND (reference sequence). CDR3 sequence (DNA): TGTGCCAGTAGTATGGCCAGCCTCTCCCAGCCCCAGCATTTT. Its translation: CASSMASLSQPQHF.

Here the CDR3 reads CASSTGQGRNEQYF. The CDR3 DNA follows: TGCGCCAGCAGCACGGGACAGGGGAGGAACGAGCAGTACTTC. This chain joins TRBV5-1 and TRBJ2-7; 10 nucleotides match TRBD1. The J segment lost 5 bases and the V segment lost 4 bases, leaving 6 bases of the junction unmatched. The CDR3 sequence is 14 residues long. From germline, CDR1 is SGHRS and CDR2 YFSETQ.

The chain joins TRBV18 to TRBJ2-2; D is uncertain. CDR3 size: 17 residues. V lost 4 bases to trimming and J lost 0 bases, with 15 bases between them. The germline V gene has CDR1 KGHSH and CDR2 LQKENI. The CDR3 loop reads CASSRTVGPTNTGELFF. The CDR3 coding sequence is TGTGCCAGCTCACGCACAGTCGGACCGACGAACACCGGGGAGCTGTTTTTT.

In nucleotides, the CDR3 is TGTGCCAGCAGCGGGGACAGGGTCGGGATCTCCTACAATGAGCAGTTCTTC. Its protein is CASSGDRVGISYNEQFF. The chain has TRBV3-1 (or the pseudogene TRBV3-2) and TRBJ2-1; 9 nucleotides align to TRBD1. The germline V gene encodes CDR1 LGHDT and CDR2 YNNKEL (reference sequence). The CDR3 consists of 17 residues. V was pared by 5 bases and J by 0 bases, with 8 bases of the junction left unmatched.

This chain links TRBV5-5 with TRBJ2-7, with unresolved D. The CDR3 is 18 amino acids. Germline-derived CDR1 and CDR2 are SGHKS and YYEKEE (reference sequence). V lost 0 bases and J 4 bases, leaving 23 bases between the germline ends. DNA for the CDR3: TGTGCCAGCAGCTTGGGTCCAGGTGGTTCTCCAAACATATACGAGCAGTACTTC. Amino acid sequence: CASSLGPGGSPNIYEQYF.

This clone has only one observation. The CDR3 DNA sequence: TGTGCCAGCAGCTCCACCCCTAGCGGGCGGAACAATGAGCAGTTCTTC. Translating gives CASSSTPSGRNNEQFF. The rearrangement links TRBV11-2 to TRBJ2-1, with 8 bases that match TRBD2. The CDR3 consists of 16 residues. The V and J ends lost 4 bases and 5 bases, in that order; junction bases with no gene match: 10. CDR1 and CDR2 (germline): SGHAT, FQNNGV.

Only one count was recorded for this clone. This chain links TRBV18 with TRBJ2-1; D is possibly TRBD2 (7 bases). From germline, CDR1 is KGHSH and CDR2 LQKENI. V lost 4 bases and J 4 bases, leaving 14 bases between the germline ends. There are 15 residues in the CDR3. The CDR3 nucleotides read TGTGCCAGCTCACTTCAAGGGGGGGATTACAATGAGCAGTTCTTC. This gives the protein CASSLQGGDYNEQFF.

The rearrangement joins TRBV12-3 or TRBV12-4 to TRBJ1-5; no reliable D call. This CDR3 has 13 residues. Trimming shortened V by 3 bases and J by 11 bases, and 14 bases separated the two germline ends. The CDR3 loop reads CASSLDETSAQHF. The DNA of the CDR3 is TGTGCCAGCAGTTTGGATGAGACATCGGCCCAGCATTTT.

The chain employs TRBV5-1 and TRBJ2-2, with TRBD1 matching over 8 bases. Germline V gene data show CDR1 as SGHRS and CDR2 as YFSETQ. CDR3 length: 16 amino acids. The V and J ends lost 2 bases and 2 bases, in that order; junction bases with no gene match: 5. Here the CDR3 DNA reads TGCGCCAGCAGCTTCCACGGACAGGGTAACACCGGGGAGCTGTTTTTT. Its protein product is CASSFHGQGNTGELFF.

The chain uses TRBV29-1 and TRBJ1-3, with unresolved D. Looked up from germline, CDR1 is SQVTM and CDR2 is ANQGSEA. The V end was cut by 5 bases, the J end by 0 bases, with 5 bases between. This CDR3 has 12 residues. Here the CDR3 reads CSVWDSGNTIYF. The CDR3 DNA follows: TGCAGCGTTTGGGACTCTGGAAACACCATATATTTT.

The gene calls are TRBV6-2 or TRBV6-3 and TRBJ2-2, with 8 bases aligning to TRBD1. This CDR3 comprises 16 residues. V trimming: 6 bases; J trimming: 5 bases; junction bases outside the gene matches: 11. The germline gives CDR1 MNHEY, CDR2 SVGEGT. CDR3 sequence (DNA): TGTGCCAGCAGCCTTACCGGCCAGGGGGCGACCGGGGAGCTGTTTTTT. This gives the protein CASSLTGQGATGELFF.

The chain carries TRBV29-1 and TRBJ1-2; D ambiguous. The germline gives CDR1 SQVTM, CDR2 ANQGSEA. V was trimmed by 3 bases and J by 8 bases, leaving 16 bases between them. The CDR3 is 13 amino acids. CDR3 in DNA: TGCAGCGTTGAGGGGTATGTAGCCTACGGCTACACCTTC. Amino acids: CSVEGYVAYGYTF.